This T cell receptor beta chain stems from a study of blood T cell repertoires in COVID-19 (dated by TCRdb to about 2020). Looking at the study overall: Samples from collaborators originated in the United States, Italy and Spain and spanned both the acute and convalescent phases of COVID-19. Deeply sampled blood TCRbeta repertoires from subjects exposed to, actively infected with, or recovered from COVID-19 were included in the dataset. The prospective study material was composed of cDNA or gDNA derived from T cells, B-cell-depleted T cells, or PBMCs. The samples were drawn from two sources: the first 160 participants of the ongoing ImmuneRACE study, and approximately 1,300 subjects contributed by 6 global collaborators. HLA class I and class II types, where available, came from metadata supplied by the sample provider rather than from assay-based typing. The repertoires were released in a freely available public database meant as a resource for research on the immune response to SARS-CoV-2. A de-identified subject ID, COVID-19 status, age in years and sex were almost always included in the sample metadata. Summary of the overall study and its limitations: How much clinical and demographic metadata was included differed by source and by participant, and the metadata was provided uncurated.

From the cysteine through the phenylalanine, the CDR3 covers 15 amino acids. The CDR3 DNA has 45 bases and is translated from base 1. Trimming removed 4 bases from V and 6 bases from J; the gene matches leave 11 bases unexplained. CDR1 SGHTA and CDR2 FQGNSA are derived from the germline V gene. One collaborating source in Seattle enrolled patients while the patients were actively infected and followed the patients over time throughout the course of disease. Each collaborating institution followed its own protocols to collect whole blood in K2EDTA tubes. For TCRbeta analysis, collaborator samples were shipped as frozen whole blood, as isolated PBMCs, or as DNA extracted from either sample type. Note on this clone: The clone's antigen remains unknown. Qualities for individual bases were not recorded, and no much larger clone is one base off.

The immunoSEQ Assay, a bias-controlled multiplex PCR, was used to amplify TCRbeta CDR3 regions from genomic DNA. From the authors' description of their analysis: Within the assay, amplification of reference gene primers was used to estimate how many nucleated cells each sample contained. Sequence reads were collapsed and filtered to measure the absolute abundance of every unique TCRbeta CDR3 rearrangement. For each sample, productive Simpson clonality was calculated as the square root of Simpson's diversity index over productive rearrangements. What TCRdb holds here is the immuneACCESS table cut down to in-frame rearrangements. Part of the clones is not present; checked against another copy, under half of the missing clones reflect an unresolved V gene, and the others are unexplained. V, J and clone size are taken as reported in that table, and D and trimming were inferred from the DNA itself. In this sample the table shows about 150,000 clones, roughly nine tenths of which occur a single time. Of the sample, around 2.3% falls within the top ten clones.

Sequenced material: peripheral blood. The chain links TRBV7-2 with TRBJ2-7; 8 central nucleotides agree with TRBD2. This sequence was found in a human donor with COVID-19, enrolled during active disease. The donor label of this sample is uncertain. The nucleotides read TGTGCCAGCAGCTACGAGACTTCCCGGGGGGGCGAGCAGTACTTC. It is translated as CASSYETSRGGEQYF.